This TCR beta chain is drawn from a study of cytomegalovirus exposure and HLA in healthy donors. Study-level points and caveats: Accurate prediction of HLA-A and HLA-B alleles (for most subjects) was reportedly achieved from TCR beta sequences.

A multiplex PCR was run with 60 Vbeta primers and 13 Jbeta primers. Generated by immunoSEQ multiplex PCR, the TCRdb table keeps only in-frame clones and is missing some. The table records about 160,000 clones, 65% to 70% of them present only once. As to this clone: What it recognizes is unknown.

In germline, CDR1 is SGHVS, CDR2 FQNEAQ. The CDR3 consists of 15 residues. V was clipped by 5 bases and J by 10 bases; unmatched bases: 13. Healthy individuals who donated bone marrow served as the donors. This chain links TRBV7-8 with TRBJ2-1, with 8 bases matching TRBD2. The sequencing input was PBMCs. This TCR came from a woman between 18 and 30 years old in good health and CMV-seropositive. The CDR3 DNA reads as TGTGCCAGCAGCCCAGCGGGAGCGCCGTTTGTAGAGCAGTTCTTC. Translating gives CASSPAGAPFVEQFF.